A selection of T cell receptor beta chains follows, all from one sample in a study of blood T cell repertoires in COVID-19. Assay: immunoSEQ multiplex PCR; the TCRdb copy retains only in-frame clones and omits some. Of 25,000 to 30,000 clones listed, approximately 84% are singletons. The sequenced sample consisted of peripheral blood. These receptors all come from a man between 45 and 60 years old with active or convalescent COVID-19. Both conserved end residues are part of each CDR3. The order of the fields is V gene, J gene, CDR3 protein.

V: TRBV5-1; J: TRBJ1-4; CDR3: CASSLERGMGEKLFF
V: TRBV11-3; J: TRBJ2-1; CDR3: CASSPGLASNEQFF
V: TRBV28; J: TRBJ1-3; CDR3: CASSRPIQTGNTIYF
V: TRBV5-6; J: TRBJ2-1; CDR3: CASSSGQFNEQFF
V: TRBV3-1/TRBV3-2; J: TRBJ2-5; CDR3: CASSLGETQYF
V: TRBV6-2/TRBV6-3; J: TRBJ1-1; CDR3: CASSDHTGRSTEAFF
V: TRBV3-1/TRBV3-2; J: TRBJ1-5; CDR3: CASSQGQNSNQPQHF
V: TRBV6-5; J: TRBJ1-1; CDR3: CASSYSRGYTEAFF
V: TRBV10-1; J: TRBJ1-4; CDR3: CASTFRLGEKLFF
V: TRBV3-1/TRBV3-2; J: TRBJ1-2; CDR3: CASSNRGGYTF
V: TRBV7-3; J: TRBJ2-2; CDR3: CASSLGHQNTGELFF
V: TRBV27; J: TRBJ1-1; CDR3: CASSQSGTHNTEAFF
V: TRBV7-9; J: TRBJ2-3; CDR3: CASSLSGGNTDTQYF
V: TRBV5-3; J: TRBJ2-3; CDR3: CARSLGQGWTDTQYF
V: TRBV4-1; J: TRBJ2-5; CDR3: CASSYGGVETQYF
V: TRBV27; J: TRBJ1-6; CDR3: CASRTTGGNSPLHF
V: TRBV9; J: TRBJ2-7; CDR3: CASSTHWTGGYEQYF
V: TRBV5-6; J: TRBJ1-5; CDR3: CASRSNPGGRRRSNQPQHF
V: TRBV29-1; J: TRBJ2-7; CDR3: CSGSRTGDEQYF
V: TRBV10-3; J: TRBJ2-3; CDR3: CATSLAGSDTQYF
V: TRBV11-3; J: TRBJ2-7; CDR3: CASSSRTGSDTYEQYF
V: TRBV3-1/TRBV3-2; J: TRBJ1-4; CDR3: CASSQGTFRDRVYSNEKLFF
V: TRBV4-2; J: TRBJ2-1; CDR3: CASSPYTGTSVHNEQFF
V: TRBV6-5; J: TRBJ1-4; CDR3: CASREGPTNEKLFF
V: TRBV14; J: TRBJ2-7; CDR3: CASSHRFGVGDSSYEQYF
V: TRBV3-1/TRBV3-2; J: TRBJ2-1; CDR3: CASSLGTSGHEQFF